The next 24 T cell receptor beta chains were all read from a single sample in a study of blood T cells in healthy people across ages. Primers used in a second PCR of about 6 to 11 cycles were a sample-barcoded 5' primer and a J-beta primer mix. TCRdb re-called the 5' RACE reads with MiXCR, one entry per CDR3 protein. The sample has about 590,000 distinct CDR3 sequences; about 30% are singletons. Sequenced sample: blood. These receptors all stem from an elderly woman in good health.

V and J are TRBV9 and TRBJ1-6, with D maybe TRBD1 (5 bases). CDR3 length: 15 residues. The V gene lost 4 bases and the J gene lost 9 bases, with 17 bases spanning the gap. CDR1 SGDLS and CDR2 YYNGEE come from the germline V gene. The chain's CDR3 is CASSREGVVSSPLHF. CDR3 bases: TGTGCCAGCAGCCGCGAAGGGGTTGTATCTTCACCCCTCCACTTT. Full variable domain (rest looked up from reference TRBV9 and TRBJ1-6): DSGVTQTPKHLITATGQRVTLRCSPRSGDLSVYWYQQSLDQGLQFLIQYYNGEERAKGNILERFSAQQFPDLHSELNLSSLELGDSALYFCASSREGVVSSPLHFGNGTRLTVT.

The chain joins TRBV5-1 to TRBJ1-1; D call uncertain. Trimming cost V 5 bases and J 1 base, with 15 bases left between them. The CDR3 runs 15 residues. Germline loops: CDR1 SGHRS, CDR2 YFSETQ. The CDR3, as DNA: TGCGCCAGCAGTGCTAGTGGCAAAGGGAACACTGAAGCTTTCTTT. It translates to CASSASGKGNTEAFF.

V usage is TRBV29-1 and J usage is TRBJ2-2; D possibly corresponds to TRBD1 (6 bases). From germline, CDR1 is SQVTM and CDR2 ANQGSEA. Trimming took 7 bases from V and 0 from J, leaving 9 bases between them. This CDR3 region has 13 residues. As DNA, the CDR3 is TGCAGCGGCAGGGGCGCGAACACCGGGGAGCTGTTTTTT. Translating gives CSGRGANTGELFF.

This clonotype was recorded at least ten times. The chain is built from TRBV7-2 and TRBJ2-3, with TRBD2 matching over 10 bases. This CDR3 region has 15 residues. Germline values: CDR1 SGHTA, CDR2 FQGNSA. The J segment lost 2 bases and the V segment lost 6 bases, leaving 5 bases of the junction unmatched. CDR3 sequence (DNA): TGTGCCAGCAGTCAGCGGGGGGGAATCACAGATACGCAGTATTTT. It codes for CASSQRGGITDTQYF.

In this sample, this clonotype turned up a few times. The rearrangement uses TRBV30 and TRBJ2-7; 9 bases align to TRBD1. V was clipped by 1 base and J by 4 bases; unmatched bases: 5. The CDR3 length is 14 residues. Germline V gene data show CDR1 as GTSNPN and CDR2 as SVGIG (reference sequence). This chain's CDR3 is CAWSGWDRAYEQYF. The CDR3 DNA follows: TGTGCCTGGAGTGGATGGGACAGGGCTTACGAGCAGTACTTC.

This clonotype was seen a handful of times. A single base separates this from a much larger clone, so it may be a read error. This chain joins TRBV9 and TRBJ2-1, with D possibly being TRBD2 (6 bases). The germline V gene has CDR1 SGDLS and CDR2 YYNGEE. CDR3 size: 15 residues. Trimming removed 0 bases from V and 2 bases from J, with 9 bases in between. The CDR3 coding sequence is TGTGCCAGCAGCGTAGACGGGAGCCCCTACAATGAGCAGTTCTTC. Amino acids: CASSVDGSPYNEQFF.

This clonotype appeared many times. J is TRBJ1-2 and V is TRBV30, with D possibly TRBD1 on 6 matching bases. The CDR3 length is 13 residues. In germline, CDR1 is GTSNPN, CDR2 SVGIG (reference sequence). The V end was cut by 3 bases, the J end by 4 bases, with 12 bases between. The CDR3 loop reads CAWSAGDFYGYTF. The CDR3 DNA reads TGTGCCTGGAGCGCAGGGGATTTCTATGGCTACACCTTC.

The chain employs TRBV29-1 and TRBJ2-3; D unclear. Trimming removed 4 bases from V and 8 bases from J, with 10 bases in between. Germline V lookup: CDR1 SQVTM, CDR2 ANQGSEA. The CDR3 runs 11 residues. The CDR3 spells CSVVAEATQYF. The CDR3 bases are TGCAGCGTTGTGGCAGAGGCTACGCAGTATTTT.

This clonotype was detected many times. CDR3 coding DNA: TGCAGTGCAGCCCTCCTACAGGGGGCGCGGGAAAAACTGTTTTTT. Its protein product is CSAALLQGAREKLFF. J is TRBJ1-4 and V is TRBV20-1, with 9 bases matching TRBD1. The CDR3 spans 15 residues. The germline CDR1 and CDR2 sequences are DFQATT and SNEGSKA (reference sequence). Unmatched junction bases numbered 13, after V lost 6 bases and J lost 8 bases.

In the case of this clonotype: A read error may be the cause here, since a much bigger clone is one base away. The CDR3 spells CANSVDPGRGTDTQYF. In DNA form, the CDR3 reads TGTGCCAACAGCGTAGATCCAGGAAGGGGCACAGATACGCAGTATTTT. The rearrangement links TRBV9 to TRBJ2-3, with D hard to call. CDR1 SGDLS and CDR2 YYNGEE come from the germline V gene. The CDR3 is 16 amino acids.

With respect to this clonotype: This could be a read error, since a much larger clone is one nucleotide away. CDR3 amino acids: CASSEGQGMGYTF. In nucleotides, the CDR3 is TGTGCCAGCAGCGAAGGACAGGGGATGGGCTACACCTTC. The chain couples TRBV7-8 to TRBJ1-2; TRBD1 matches at 9 bases. The junction had 6 bases not matched to a gene; V was cut back by 5 bases and J by 8 bases. This CDR3 is 13 amino acids long. Germline V lookup: CDR1 SGHVS, CDR2 FQNEAQ.

This clonotype was observed at least ten times. The rearrangement uses TRBV5-1 and TRBJ2-3, with 10 bases matching TRBD2. The CDR3 is 16 residues long. Trimming took 0 bases from V and 3 from J; bases not matched to a gene: 4. Germline V gene sequence: CDR1 SGHRS, CDR2 YFSETQ. The DNA for the CDR3 is TGCGCCAGCAGCTTGGCCCTAGCGGGGGTAACAGATACGCAGTATTTT. Its translation: CASSLALAGVTDTQYF.

About this clonotype: Possible read error: a much larger clone is one base away. This chain uses TRBV7-2 with TRBJ2-6; D not certain. The germline V gene encodes CDR1 SGHTA and CDR2 FQGNSA. The CDR3 runs 15 residues. Trimming took 0 bases from V and 4 from J, leaving 7 bases between them. The CDR3 nucleotides are TGTGCCAGCAGCTTAGCAGGGATGGGGGCCAACGTCCTGACTTTC. Protein: CASSLAGMGANVLTF.

This clonotype was seen at least ten times. This chain connects TRBV10-3 to TRBJ1-2; D is unresolved. This CDR3 is 14 amino acids long. The V end lost 1 base, the J end lost 4 bases, and 10 bases lay between the germline ends. Germline CDR1 and CDR2: ENHRY and SYGVKD. The CDR3 reads CAISEYTSTYGYTF. Written as DNA, the CDR3 is TGTGCCATCAGTGAGTACACCTCTACCTATGGCTACACCTTC.

This clonotype was seen at least ten times. V and J are TRBV7-2 and TRBJ1-5; no firm D call. CDR3 length: 15 amino acids. CDR1 is SGHTA and CDR2 is FQGNSA in the germline V gene. V lost 5 bases, J lost 4 bases, and 15 bases lay in between. The CDR3 DNA is TGTGCCAGCAGCCCAAAGGTCGGAAGTAATCAGCCCCAGCATTTT. Encoded protein: CASSPKVGSNQPQHF.

This clonotype has a handful of counts. Given a much more abundant clone one base away, this may be a read error. The J gene is TRBJ2-6, the V gene TRBV15; TRBD1 is a possible D gene (5 bases). CDR3 length: 15 residues. Germline V gives CDR1 LNHNV, CDR2 YYDKDF (reference sequence). The CDR3 sequence: CATSRDVGGANVRTF. CDR3 nucleotide sequence: TGTGCCACCAGCAGAGATGTTGGTGGGGCCAACGTCCGGACTTTC.

This clonotype was observed a handful of times. The chain links TRBV7-2 to TRBJ1-4; TRBD1 might be the D (5 bases). Germline values: CDR1 SGHTA, CDR2 FQGNSA. Trimming removed 1 base from V and 10 bases from J, with 19 bases in between. There are 16 residues in the CDR3. The CDR3 loop is CASSLDGTRRIGKLFF. CDR3 bases: TGTGCCAGCAGCTTAGATGGGACCCGCCGGATAGGAAAACTGTTTTTT.

In DNA, the CDR3 is TGTGCCAGCGGCGGGGGGATATACAATGAGCAGTTCTTC. This sequence encodes CASGGGIYNEQFF. The chain links TRBV7-2 to TRBJ2-1; 8 bases align to TRBD2. CDR1 and CDR2 (germline): SGHTA, FQGNSA. The CDR3 is 13 amino acids. Unmatched junction bases numbered 4, after V lost 8 bases and J lost 4 bases.

CDR3 loop: CASSWTGTGAYEQYF. CDR3 DNA sequence: TGCGCCAGCAGCTGGACCGGGACAGGGGCCTACGAGCAGTACTTC. The rearrangement links TRBV5-1 to TRBJ2-7, with TRBD1 matching 10 bases. The CDR3 covers 15 residues. The J segment lost 2 bases and the V segment lost 3 bases, leaving 5 bases of the junction unmatched. Germline values: CDR1 SGHRS, CDR2 YFSETQ.

This clonotype was recorded many times. J is TRBJ2-7 and V is TRBV2; 10 positions agree with TRBD1. CDR1 SNHLY and CDR2 FYNNEI come from the germline V gene. This CDR3 comprises 14 residues. V shed 6 bases, J shed 6 bases, and the junction held 8 bases outside the gene matches. Here the CDR3 DNA reads TGTGCCAGCAGCCCGGGACAGGGGAGCTCCGAGCAGTACTTC. Translated, it gives CASSPGQGSSEQYF.

This clonotype was picked up a small number of times. The J gene is TRBJ2-2, the V gene TRBV20-1; 9 positions agree with TRBD2. CDR3 length: 16 amino acids. Germline values: CDR1 DFQATT, CDR2 SNEGSKA (reference sequence). With 2 bases clipped from V and 1 base from J, the junction kept 5 bases outside the gene matches. CDR3 protein: CSARRSGGMNTGELFF. DNA of the CDR3: TGCAGTGCTAGACGTAGCGGGGGTATGAACACCGGGGAGCTGTTTTTT.

With respect to this clonotype: This may be a read error, as it is one base from a much larger clone. The rearrangement links TRBV7-2 to TRBJ2-4; 16 bases match TRBD2. The CDR3 consists of 16 residues. J gave up 13 bases and V 5 bases, and 11 bases lay outside the gene matches. CDR1 is SGHTA and CDR2 is FQGNSA in the germline V gene. The CDR3 here is CASSPGTSGGENEQYF. The CDR3 DNA reads TGTGCCAGCAGCCCGGGGACTAGCGGGGGGGAGAATGAGCAGTACTTC.

The V call is TRBV27, the J call TRBJ1-4; TRBD1 agrees at 11 bases. The CDR3 extends over 15 amino acids. V shed 11 bases and J 3 bases; nucleotides not matched to a gene: 8. Germline loops: CDR1 MNHEY, CDR2 SMNVEV (reference sequence). This CDR3 is CAGTGGGGSNEKLFF. The CDR3 region has the DNA TGTGCCGGGACAGGGGGGGGCGGGTCTAATGAAAAACTGTTTTTT. Full variable domain (rest looked up from reference TRBV27 and TRBJ1-4): EAQVTQNPRYLITVTGKKLTVTCSQNMNHEYMSWYRQDPGLGLRQIYYSMNVEVTDKGDVPEGYKVSRKEKRNFPLILESPSPNQTSLYFCAGTGGGGSNEKLFFGSGTQLSVL.

With respect to this clonotype: One end of the junction varies from germline; a read error may be responsible. The rearrangement joins TRBV12-3 or TRBV12-4 to TRBJ1-1, with a weak D call TRBD1 (6 bases). The CDR3 sequence is 13 residues long. The CDR3: CASSITGNAEAFF. For the CDR3, the DNA is TGTGCCAGCAGTATAACAGGGAACGCTGAAGCTTTCTTT.